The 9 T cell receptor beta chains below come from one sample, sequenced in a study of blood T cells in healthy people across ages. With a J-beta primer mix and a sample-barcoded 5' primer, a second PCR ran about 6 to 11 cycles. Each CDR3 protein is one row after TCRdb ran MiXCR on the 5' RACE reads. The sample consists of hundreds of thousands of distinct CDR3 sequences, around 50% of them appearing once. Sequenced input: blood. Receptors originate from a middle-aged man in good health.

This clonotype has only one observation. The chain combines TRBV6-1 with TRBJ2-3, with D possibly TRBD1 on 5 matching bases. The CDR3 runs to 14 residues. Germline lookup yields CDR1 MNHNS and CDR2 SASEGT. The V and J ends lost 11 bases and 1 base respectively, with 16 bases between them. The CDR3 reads CAVRLGAGTDTQYF. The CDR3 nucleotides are TGTGCCGTCCGGCTAGGGGCCGGCACAGATACGCAGTATTTT.

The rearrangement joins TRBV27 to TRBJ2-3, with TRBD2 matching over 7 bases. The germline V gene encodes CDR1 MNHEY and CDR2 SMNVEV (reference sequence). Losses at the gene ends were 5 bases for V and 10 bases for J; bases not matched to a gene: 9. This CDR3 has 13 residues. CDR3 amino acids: CASSTHSGNAQYF. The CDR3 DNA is TGTGCCAGCAGTACGCACAGCGGGAACGCGCAGTATTTT.

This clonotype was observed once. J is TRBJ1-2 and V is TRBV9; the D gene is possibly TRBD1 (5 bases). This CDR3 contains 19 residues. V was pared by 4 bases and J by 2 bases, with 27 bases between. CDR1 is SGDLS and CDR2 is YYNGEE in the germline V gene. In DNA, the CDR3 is TGTGCCAGCAGCCCCCATCAGAGGTTCACGACAGAGAAGAACTATGGCTACACCTTC. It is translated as CASSPHQRFTTEKNYGYTF. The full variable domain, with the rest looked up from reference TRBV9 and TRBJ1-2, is DSGVTQTPKHLITATGQRVTLRCSPRSGDLSVYWYQQSLDQGLQFLIQYYNGEERAKGNILERFSAQQFPDLHSELNLSSLELGDSALYFCASSPHQRFTTEKNYGYTFGSGTRLTVV.

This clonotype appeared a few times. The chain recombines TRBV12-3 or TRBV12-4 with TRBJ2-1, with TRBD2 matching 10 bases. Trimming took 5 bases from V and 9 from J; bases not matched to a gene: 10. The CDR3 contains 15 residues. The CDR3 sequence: CASSPSGGRGGEQFF. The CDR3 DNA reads TGTGCCAGCAGTCCTAGCGGGGGAAGGGGGGGTGAGCAGTTCTTC.

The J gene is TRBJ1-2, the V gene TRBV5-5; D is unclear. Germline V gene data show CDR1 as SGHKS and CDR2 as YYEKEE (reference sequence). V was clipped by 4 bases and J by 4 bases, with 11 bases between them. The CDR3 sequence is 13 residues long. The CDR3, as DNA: TGTGCCAGCAGCCAAATTGCCAGCTATGGCTACACCTTC. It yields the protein CASSQIASYGYTF. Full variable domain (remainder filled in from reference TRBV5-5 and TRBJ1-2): DAGVTQSPTHLIKTRGQQVTLRCSPISGHKSVSWYQQVLGQGPQFIFQYYEKEERGRGNFPDRFSARQFPNYSSELNVNALLLGDSALYLCASSQIASYGYTFGSGTRLTVV.

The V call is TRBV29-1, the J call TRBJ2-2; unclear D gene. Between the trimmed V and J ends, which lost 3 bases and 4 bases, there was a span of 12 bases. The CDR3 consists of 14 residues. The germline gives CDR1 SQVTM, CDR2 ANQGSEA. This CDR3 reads CSVEGTRATGELFF. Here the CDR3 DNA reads TGCAGCGTTGAGGGCACCCGGGCCACCGGGGAGCTGTTTTTT.

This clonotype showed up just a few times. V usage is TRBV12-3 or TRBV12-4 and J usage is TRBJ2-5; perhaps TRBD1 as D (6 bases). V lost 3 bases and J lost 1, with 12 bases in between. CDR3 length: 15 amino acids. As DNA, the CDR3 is TGTGCCAGCAGTTTGGGGGCAGGGAGCCAAGAGACCCAGTACTTC. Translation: CASSLGAGSQETQYF.

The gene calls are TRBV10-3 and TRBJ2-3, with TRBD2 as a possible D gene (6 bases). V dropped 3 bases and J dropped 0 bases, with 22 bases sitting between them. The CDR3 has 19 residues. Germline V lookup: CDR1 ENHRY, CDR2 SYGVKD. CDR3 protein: CAISDPGVNGSGSTDTQYF. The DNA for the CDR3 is TGTGCCATCAGTGATCCGGGGGTAAACGGGAGTGGAAGCACAGATACGCAGTATTTT.

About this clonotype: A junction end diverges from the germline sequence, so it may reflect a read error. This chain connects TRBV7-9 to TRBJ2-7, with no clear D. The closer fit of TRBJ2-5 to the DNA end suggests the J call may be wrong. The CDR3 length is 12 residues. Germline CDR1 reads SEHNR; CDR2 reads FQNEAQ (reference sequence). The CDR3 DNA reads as TGTGCCGGCAGCCCCTCCTTGGGGACCCAGTACTTC. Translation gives CAGSPSLGTQYF.